Sequencing of this TCR beta chain was carried out in a study of blood T cells in healthy people across ages. Sample-barcoded 5' priming and a J-beta primer mix drove a second PCR of roughly 7 to 11 cycles. TCRdb re-derived calls from the 5' RACE reads in MiXCR, one entry per CDR3 protein. The sample consists of over 1,300,000 distinct CDR3 sequences, almost 60% of them appearing once. The authors extracted at least 5 micrograms of total RNA per sample. Notes on the study in general: The study lacked donor CMV status, which possibly confounded expanded clonotype changes.

The V gene's germline CDR1 is SGDLS and CDR2 YYNGEE. Trimming took 1 base from V and 5 from J, leaving 8 bases between them. The length of the CDR3 is 13 residues. With regard to this clonotype: Its antigen is not known.

V and J are TRBV9 and TRBJ2-3; the D is unclear. The specimen was blood. This TCR derives from a man aged 18 to 30 in good health. The CDR3 DNA sequence: TGTGCCAGCAGCGTAAGCGCGCTAGATACGCAGTATTTT. It translates to CASSVSALDTQYF.